The following is a TCR beta chain sequence with its context. The antigen is unknown. Here immunoSEQ multiplex PCR was the method, and the copy in TCRdb shows in-frame clones only, minus some. The sample lists around 300,000 clones, 70% to 90% occurring once. The entry originates in a study of cytomegalovirus exposure and HLA in healthy donors. Findings and limits, study-wide: Per published reports, the classifier diagnosed cytomegalovirus status with high specificity and sensitivity. A list of around 160 TCR beta chains associated with cytomegalovirus was given.

Separate from the approximately 650-subject first cohort, the approximately 120-subject validation cohort was the one that the donors belonged to. The CDR3 spans 18 residues. Trimming stripped 0 bases from V and 0 bases from J, with 15 bases between. Germline V gives CDR1 SGHAT, CDR2 FQNNGV. The source is a woman aged 18-35 years in good health and CMV-seronegative. Specimen: PBMCs. V is TRBV11-2 and J is TRBJ2-1; TRBD2 might be the D (5 bases). The CDR3 DNA reads TGTGCCAGCAGCTTAGATGTAACTAGGAGGAGCTCCTACAATGAGCAGTTCTTC. As protein: CASSLDVTRRSSYNEQFF.